The clone carrying this TCR beta chain was seen more than once but under ten times. Antigen specificity is unknown. TCRdb's copy holds only in-frame clones and misses some; the assay was immunoSEQ multiplex PCR. The sample lists 450,000 to 550,000 clones, 75% to 90% occurring once. The germline V gene encodes CDR1 KGHSH and CDR2 LQKENI. V shed 8 bases, J shed 3 bases, and the junction held 7 bases outside the gene matches. The CDR3 extends over 13 amino acids. The data belong to a study of Ad26.COV2.S vaccination and SARS-CoV-2 variants. Study information: Ad26.COV2.S given intramuscularly, once or twice 56 days apart. General observations from the study: Vaccinees displayed broader spike-specific TCR repertoires than placebo recipients.

Noted treatment: some 19 received Ad26.COV2.S at low or high dose, single or two shots; about 5 received placebo; per-sample allocation not given. The samples were gathered on day 63 after the first injection of vaccine or placebo. The sample was peripheral blood, taken in a trial of Ad26.COV2.S vaccine versus placebo. This sequence was found in a person between 18 and 65 years old who received the Ad26.COV2.S COVID-19 vaccine or a placebo. The J gene is TRBJ2-7, the V gene TRBV18; TRBD1 agrees at 7 bases. The CDR3 spells CASTGQLDYEQYF. CDR3 nucleotides: TGTGCCAGCACGGGACAGCTTGACTACGAGCAGTACTTC.